The 24 T cell receptor beta chains below were found in one sample sequenced in a study of breast tumors, draining lymph nodes, adjacent tissues. MiXCR, run by TCRdb on the multiplex PCR reads, gives a single entry per CDR3 protein. In the table there are about 150,000 distinct CDR3 sequences, 20% to 25% of which are singletons. Samples came from axillary lymph nodes draining the breast cancer. The source material was axillary lymph node tissue. These receptors all come from a female donor with breast cancer. Some clones in this sample may be carry-over from other donors' samples.

Concerning this clonotype itself: At one of its ends the junction is not consistent with the germline gene, which may arise from a read error. The genes are TRBV5-6 and TRBJ2-7, with TRBD2 matching over 7 bases. Germline CDR1 and CDR2: SGHDT and YYEEEE. The CDR3 is made up of 15 amino acids. In DNA, the CDR3 is TGTGTCAGCAGCATGCTAGCGGCAATTTCCTACGAGCAGTACTTC. Its protein is CVSSMLAAISYEQYF.

A remark on this clonotype: This may stem from a read error, because a much larger clone lies one nucleotide away. This chain connects TRBV19 to TRBJ2-5; TRBD2 matches at 11 bases. The germline gives CDR1 LNHDA, CDR2 SQIVND (reference sequence). The CDR3 is made up of 18 amino acids. The CDR3 nucleotides read TGTGCCAGTAGTTCCCGGATAGCGGGAGGGCCTATTGGAGAGGCCCAGTACTTC. It is translated as CASSSRIAGGPIGEAQYF.

Ten or more counts support this clonotype. The V and J genes are TRBV6-5 and TRBJ2-7, with 9 bases lining up with TRBD2. This CDR3 comprises 16 residues. The germline CDR1 and CDR2 sequences are MNHEY and SVGAGI. Trimming cost V 0 bases and J 3 bases; bases outside gene matches: 6. CDR3 sequence: CASSYSSLAGRYEQYF. CDR3 sequence (DNA): TGTGCCAGCAGTTACTCTTCTCTAGCGGGACGCTACGAGCAGTACTTC.

This clonotype came up a few times. The rearrangement links TRBV18 to TRBJ1-4; no definite D call. The germline V gene has CDR1 KGHSH and CDR2 LQKENI. Trimming left V 3 bases short and J 8 bases short, with 19 bases between. The length of the CDR3 is 16 residues. CDR3 nucleotides: TGTGCCAGCTCACCGGAAAAGGGCAGGAATGAGGAAAAACTGTTTTTT. This translates into CASSPEKGRNEEKLFF.

This chain connects TRBV30 to TRBJ2-7, with 8 positions matching TRBD1. After removal of 8 bases from V and 2 bases from J, the junction contained 11 bases not matched to a gene. Germline CDR1 is GTSNPN and CDR2 is SVGIG (reference sequence). The CDR3 totals 14 residues. The CDR3 spells CARNTGGRPYEQYF. The CDR3 coding sequence is TGTGCCCGGAATACAGGGGGTCGCCCCTACGAGCAGTACTTC.

For this clonotype: A much larger clone differs from this one at a single base, so this may be a read error. No conserved phenylalanine or tryptophan is present at the end of the CDR3, so a read error is the likely explanation. The chain joins TRBV7-8 to TRBJ1-5, with D unresolved. The CDR3 spans 13 residues. Germline CDR1 reads SGHVS; CDR2 reads FQNEAQ. V lost 1 base and J lost 4, with 5 bases in between. The CDR3, as DNA: TGTGCCAGCAGCTTAGTAGAAAATCAGCCCCAGCATTCT. Encoded protein: CASSLVENQPQHS.

A word on this clonotype: Germline is not matched at one junction end, which may reflect a read error. This chain links TRBV7-2 with TRBJ2-6; TRBD2 matches 7 bases. Germline loops: CDR1 SGHTA, CDR2 FQGNSA. The CDR3 sequence is 19 residues long. The DNA for the CDR3 is TGTGCCAGCAGCTTAGGGCTAGCGGTCGTAATCTCTGGGGCCAGCGTCCTGACTTTC. Translation: CASSLGLAVVISGASVLTF.

In its sample, this clonotype was seen many times. The J gene is TRBJ2-1, the V gene TRBV12-3 or TRBV12-4, with a possible D match to TRBD1 (6 bases). The V gene lost 5 bases and the J gene lost 7 bases, with 12 bases spanning the gap. This CDR3 contains 13 residues. This CDR3 is CASSTSQGNEQFF. CDR3 bases: TGTGCCAGCAGTACCTCACAGGGAAATGAGCAGTTCTTC.

Concerning this clonotype: A clone one base away is much larger, so this may be a read error. V and J are TRBV5-1 and TRBJ2-7; TRBD2 agrees at 7 bases. Germline-derived CDR1 and CDR2 are SGHRS and YFSETQ. The CDR3 totals 13 residues. CDR3 sequence (DNA): TGCGCCAGCAGCCCGGACGGGGACTACGGGCAGTACTTC. This sequence encodes CASSPDGDYGQYF.

The table lists this clonotype with a few counts. The chain employs TRBV18 and TRBJ1-3; TRBD1 matches 8 bases. The V segment lost 6 bases and the J segment 4 bases; nucleotides outside the gene matches: 5. The germline CDR1 and CDR2 sequences are KGHSH and LQKENI. The CDR3 is 14 amino acids. DNA for the CDR3: TGTGCCAGCTCTCAGGACAGGGCCGGAAACACCATATATTTT. Its translation is CASSQDRAGNTIYF.

This clonotype was counted at least ten times. This rearrangement joins TRBV28 to TRBJ2-7; D could derive from TRBD1 or TRBD2 (5 bases each). This CDR3 has 12 amino acids. Trimming left V 6 bases short and J 3 bases short, with 9 bases between. The germline gives CDR1 MDHEN, CDR2 SYDVKM. CDR3 nucleotides: TGTGCCAGCAGGAGAGGGGTCTACGAGCAGTACTTC. Translating gives CASRRGVYEQYF.

The V call is TRBV19, the J call TRBJ2-2; D is possibly TRBD2 (6 bases). This CDR3 is built from 20 residues. V lost 6 bases to trimming and J lost 0 bases, with 26 bases between them. Germline loops: CDR1 LNHDA, CDR2 SQIVND (reference sequence). The CDR3 DNA follows: TGTGCCAGTAGCAACCAAAGGGCGGCCAGGACTACCGCGAACACCGGGGAGCTGTTTTTT. As protein: CASSNQRAARTTANTGELFF.

With respect to this clonotype: Given a much more abundant clone one base away, this may be a read error. The V call is TRBV6-1, the J call TRBJ2-5, with 9 bases that match TRBD2. Germline CDR1 and CDR2: MNHNS and SASEGT. The junction had 6 bases not matched to a gene; V was cut back by 8 bases and J by 5 bases. The CDR3 totals 13 residues. The CDR3 here is CASVGLAGETQYF. The CDR3 DNA is TGTGCCAGCGTGGGACTAGCAGGGGAGACCCAGTACTTC.

A few counts support this clonotype. With a much larger clone just one base away, this may be a read error. The final CDR3 position lacks the conserved phenylalanine or tryptophan, pointing to a likely read error. The CDR3 loop is CASRTGDYEQYL. The CDR3 DNA reads as TGTGCCAGCAGGACAGGGGACTACGAGCAGTACCTC. The chain joins TRBV6-5 to TRBJ2-7; 8 positions match TRBD1. The CDR3 is 12 residues long. Germline trimming cut 6 bases from V and 3 bases from J; bases unmatched to any gene: 1. Germline CDR1 and CDR2: MNHEY and SVGAGI.

Many counts were recorded for this clonotype. The chain is built from TRBV7-9 and TRBJ1-2, with a tentative D call TRBD1 (5 bases). Germline V gives CDR1 SEHNR, CDR2 FQNEAQ (reference sequence). This CDR3 contains 15 residues. The V end was cut by 4 bases, the J end by 0 bases, with 12 bases between. The CDR3 DNA sequence: TGTGCCAGCAGCTCGTGGGACCGAGCTAACTATGGCTACACCTTC. Encoded protein: CASSSWDRANYGYTF.

The sample holds many counts of this clonotype. The chain uses TRBV28 and TRBJ2-7, with 7 bases that match TRBD2. CDR1 is MDHEN and CDR2 is SYDVKM in the germline V gene. This CDR3 contains 13 residues. The V segment lost 5 bases and the J segment 2 bases; nucleotides outside the gene matches: 3. CDR3 nucleotide sequence: TGTGCCAGCAGTCCTAGCGGAGCCTACGAGCAGTACTTC. Translation: CASSPSGAYEQYF.

Comments on this clonotype: A read error may explain this, as a much larger clone is one base away. The V gene is TRBV5-4, the J gene TRBJ2-7; 7 nucleotides align to TRBD1. CDR3 length: 13 residues. With V trimmed by 4 bases and J by 6 bases, 7 bases remained unmatched. Germline-derived CDR1 and CDR2 are SGHNT and YYREEE (reference sequence). In DNA form, the CDR3 reads TGTGCCAGCAGCCGGGCACAGGGGACCGAGCAGTACTTC. Encoded protein: CASSRAQGTEQYF. The variable domain in full, completed from reference TRBV5-4 and TRBJ2-7, reads ETGVTQSPTHLIKTRGQQVTLRCSSQSGHNTVSWYQQALGQGPQFIFQYYREEENGRGNFPPRFSGLQFPNYSSELNVNALELDDSALYLCASSRAQGTEQYFGPGTRLTVT.

This clonotype was seen repeatedly, ten times or more. J is TRBJ2-2 and V is TRBV12-3 or TRBV12-4; D may be TRBD2 (6 bases). V dropped 3 bases and J dropped 3 bases, with 11 bases sitting between them. CDR3 length: 15 amino acids. CDR3 nucleotides: TGTGCCAGCAGTTTTAGGACGGGAGACACCGGGGAGCTGTTTTTT. The encoded protein is CASSFRTGDTGELFF.

This clonotype was observed a few times. The genes are TRBV5-4 and TRBJ2-1, with D perhaps TRBD1 (5 bases). The CDR3 runs to 17 residues. The germline CDR1 and CDR2 sequences are SGHNT and YYREEE (reference sequence). Trimming pared 4 bases from V and 0 bases from J, leaving 17 bases between. CDR3 sequence reads: CASSPQWGQGSYNEQFF. Written as DNA, the CDR3 is TGTGCCAGCAGCCCCCAATGGGGTCAGGGCTCCTACAATGAGCAGTTCTTC.

This clonotype was seen only a few times. A read error may account for a junction end that differs from germline. The chain carries TRBV7-6 and TRBJ2-7; D not certain. This CDR3 is built from 13 residues. CDR1 and CDR2 (germline): SGHVS, FNYEAQ. The CDR3 reads CASSPGGAYGQYF. For the CDR3, the DNA is TGTGCCAGCAGCCCCGGCGGAGCCTACGGGCAGTACTTC.

This clonotype was observed at least ten times. In nucleotides, the CDR3 is TGTGCCAGCAGTTACTCCGCGGATTCCTACAATGAGCAGTTCTTC. It is translated as CASSYSADSYNEQFF. The rearrangement uses TRBV6-2 or TRBV6-3 and TRBJ2-1, with no clear D. CDR3 length: 15 amino acids. Germline CDR1 and CDR2: MNHEY and SVGEGT. The V end lost 0 bases, the J end lost 1 base, and 7 bases lay between the germline ends.

This clonotype has at least ten counts. The CDR3 protein is CASSLVGARYTQYF. The DNA for the CDR3 is TGTGCCAGCAGCTTAGTGGGGGCCCGGTACACCCAGTACTTC. J is TRBJ2-5 and V is TRBV13; D perhaps matches TRBD1 (6 bases). The V end was cut by 1 base, the J end by 8 bases, with 14 bases between. Germline V gene sequence: CDR1 PRHDT, CDR2 FYEKMQ (reference sequence). This CDR3 contains 14 residues.

This clonotype was observed at least ten times. This rearrangement joins TRBV10-1 to TRBJ2-7, with D unclear. CDR3 length: 11 residues. Per the germline V gene, CDR1 is WNHNN and CDR2 is SYGVQD (reference sequence). V dropped 7 bases and J dropped 4 bases, with 8 bases sitting between them. CDR3 DNA sequence: TGCGCCAGCACCTCATCATACGAGCAGTACTTC. The encoded protein is CASTSSYEQYF.

Concerning this clonotype itself: This may arise from a read error, as a much more abundant clone is one base away. The chain carries TRBV20-1 and TRBJ2-7; D ambiguous. Per germline, CDR1 DFQATT and CDR2 SNEGSKA (reference sequence). This CDR3 is built from 11 residues. The CDR3: CGAKTGYEQYF. CDR3 nucleotides: TGCGGTGCTAAAACCGGGTACGAGCAGTACTTC.